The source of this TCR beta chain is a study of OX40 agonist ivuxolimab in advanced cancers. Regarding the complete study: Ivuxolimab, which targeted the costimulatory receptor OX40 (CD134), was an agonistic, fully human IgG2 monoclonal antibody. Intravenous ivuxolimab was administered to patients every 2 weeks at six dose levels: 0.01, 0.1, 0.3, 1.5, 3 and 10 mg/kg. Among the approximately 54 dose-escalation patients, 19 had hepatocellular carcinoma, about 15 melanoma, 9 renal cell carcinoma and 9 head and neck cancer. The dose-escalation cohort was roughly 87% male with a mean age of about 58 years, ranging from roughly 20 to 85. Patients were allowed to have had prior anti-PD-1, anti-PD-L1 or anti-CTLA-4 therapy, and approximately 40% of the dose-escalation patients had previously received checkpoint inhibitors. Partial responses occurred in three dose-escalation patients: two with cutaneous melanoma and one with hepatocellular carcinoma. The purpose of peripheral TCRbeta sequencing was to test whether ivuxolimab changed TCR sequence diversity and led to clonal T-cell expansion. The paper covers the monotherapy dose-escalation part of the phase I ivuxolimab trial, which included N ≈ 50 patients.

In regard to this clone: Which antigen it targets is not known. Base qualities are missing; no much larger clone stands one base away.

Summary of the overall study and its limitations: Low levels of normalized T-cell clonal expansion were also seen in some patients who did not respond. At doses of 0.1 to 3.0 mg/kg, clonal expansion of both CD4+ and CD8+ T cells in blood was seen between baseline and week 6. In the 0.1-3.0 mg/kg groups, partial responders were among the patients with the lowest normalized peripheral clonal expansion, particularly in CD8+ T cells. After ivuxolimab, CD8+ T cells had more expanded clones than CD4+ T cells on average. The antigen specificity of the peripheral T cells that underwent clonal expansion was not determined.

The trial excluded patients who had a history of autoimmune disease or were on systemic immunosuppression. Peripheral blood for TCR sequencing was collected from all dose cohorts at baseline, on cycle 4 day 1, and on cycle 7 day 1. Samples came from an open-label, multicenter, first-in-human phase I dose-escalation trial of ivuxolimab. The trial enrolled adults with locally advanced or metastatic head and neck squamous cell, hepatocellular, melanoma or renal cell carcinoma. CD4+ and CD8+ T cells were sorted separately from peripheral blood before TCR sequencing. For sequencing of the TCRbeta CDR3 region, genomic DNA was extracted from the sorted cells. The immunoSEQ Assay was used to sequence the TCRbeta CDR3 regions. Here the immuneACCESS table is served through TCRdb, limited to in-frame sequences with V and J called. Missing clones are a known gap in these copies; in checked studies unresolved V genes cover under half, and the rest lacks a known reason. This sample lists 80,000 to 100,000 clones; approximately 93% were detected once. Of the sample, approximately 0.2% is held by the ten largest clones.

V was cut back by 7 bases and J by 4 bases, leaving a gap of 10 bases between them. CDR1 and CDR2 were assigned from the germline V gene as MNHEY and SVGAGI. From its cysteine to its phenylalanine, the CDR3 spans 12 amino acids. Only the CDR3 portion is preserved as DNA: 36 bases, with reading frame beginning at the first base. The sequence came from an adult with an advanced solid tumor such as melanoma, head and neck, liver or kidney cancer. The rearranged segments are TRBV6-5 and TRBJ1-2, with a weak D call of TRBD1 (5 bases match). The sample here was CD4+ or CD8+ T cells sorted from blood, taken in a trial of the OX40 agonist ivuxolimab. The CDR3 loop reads CASTPGGYGYTF. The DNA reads TGTGCCAGCACGCCCGGGGGCTATGGCTACACCTTC.